Given below is one TCR beta chain in context. This clonotype was picked up a small number of times. The antigen it recognizes is unknown. Base qualities are not at hand, and no much larger clone is one base apart. What this sample's treatment or condition label stands for: in vitro stimulation with specific CMV peptide epitopes to enrich CMV-specific T cells. These data belong to a study of T cell repertoires in cytomegalovirus infection (dated by TCRdb to 2018 to 2020). General notes on the study: The peptide stimulations were aimed at well-studied HLA-B-restricted epitopes as well as recently identified HLA-C-restricted CMV epitopes, whose presentation resists viral immunomodulation. Donor HLA type was relevant to the analysis, because carriage of CMV infection together with the matching HLA type was indicated by public TCR beta signatures.

V lost 4 bases and J lost 5 bases; the stretch between them is 14 bases long. Inclusive of the bounding cysteine and phenylalanine, the CDR3 is 15 residues long. The only DNA kept is the CDR3, 45 bases in frame from the first base. CDR1 and CDR2 are read off the germline V gene as SGHVS and FQNEAQ. Sequenced using an Illumina HiSeq 1500. The public reads were quality trimmed at Q25 with fastp and then assembled into clones with MiXCR by TCRdb, keeping productive beta chains. Each entry is one CDR3 protein sequence, shown with its most common DNA and genes. This sample gives approximately 470,000 distinct CDR3 sequences in total; approximately 40% of them show up just once. In total, the top ten clones hold around 45% of the sample. Findings and caveats that apply to the study as a whole: In both this cohort and an independent cohort of approximately 350 donors, the cumulative frequency of public TCR beta family members distinguished carriers of CMV infection plus the relevant HLA type. The ex vivo response was dominated by HLA-C-restricted CMV-specific TCR beta clonotypes, which also provided the single most frequent clonotype in two of eight donors.

The origin of this receptor is a human donor in good health (CMV status not recorded). Some clones in this sample may be carry-over from other donors' samples. The sequencing used cultured PBMCs, collected from culture after CMV antigen stimulation. The rearrangement joined TRBV7-8 to TRBJ2-2; the D gene is possibly TRBD1, with 6 bases matching. The sequenced DNA: TGTGCCAGCAGCTCCACAGGGATTTGGACCGGGGAGCTGTTTTTT. Its translation is CASSSTGIWTGELFF.